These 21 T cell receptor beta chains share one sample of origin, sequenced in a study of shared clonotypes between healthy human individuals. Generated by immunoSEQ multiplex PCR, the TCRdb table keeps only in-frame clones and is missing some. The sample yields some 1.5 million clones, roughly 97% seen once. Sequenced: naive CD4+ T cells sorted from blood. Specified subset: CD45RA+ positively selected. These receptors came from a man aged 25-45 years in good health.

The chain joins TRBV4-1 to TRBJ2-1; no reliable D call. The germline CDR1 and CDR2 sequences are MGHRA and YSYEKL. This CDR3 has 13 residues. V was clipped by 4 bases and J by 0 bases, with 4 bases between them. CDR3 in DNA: TGCGCCAGCAGCCGGGACTCCTACAATGAGCAGTTCTTC. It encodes CASSRDSYNEQFF.

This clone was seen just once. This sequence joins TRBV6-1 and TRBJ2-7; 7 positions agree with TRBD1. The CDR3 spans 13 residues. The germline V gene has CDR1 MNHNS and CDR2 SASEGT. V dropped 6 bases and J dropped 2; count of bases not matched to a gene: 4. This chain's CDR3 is CASSVGQAYEQYF. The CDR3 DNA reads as TGTGCCAGCAGCGTCGGACAGGCCTACGAGCAGTACTTC.

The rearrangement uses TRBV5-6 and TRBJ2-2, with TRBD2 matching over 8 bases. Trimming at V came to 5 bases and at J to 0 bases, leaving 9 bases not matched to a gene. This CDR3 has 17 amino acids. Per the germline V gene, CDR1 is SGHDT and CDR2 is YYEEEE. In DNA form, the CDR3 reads TGTGCCAGCAGTTCAACCCTAGCGGGCGCGAACACCGGGGAGCTGTTTTTT. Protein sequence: CASSSTLAGANTGELFF.

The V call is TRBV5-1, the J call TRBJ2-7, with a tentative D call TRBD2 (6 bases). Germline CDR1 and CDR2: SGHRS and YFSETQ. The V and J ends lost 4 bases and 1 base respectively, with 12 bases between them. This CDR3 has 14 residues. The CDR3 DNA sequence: TGCGCCAGCAGCCCTGTGGCGGGATCCTACGAGCAGTACTTC. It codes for CASSPVAGSYEQYF.

The CDR3 loop reads CASTQTGGFTDTQYF. The CDR3 region has the DNA TGTGCCAGTACCCAGACAGGGGGTTTCACAGATACGCAGTATTTT. The chain couples TRBV6-1 to TRBJ2-3, with TRBD1 matching over 9 bases. Germline V gene lookup returns CDR1 MNHNS and CDR2 SASEGT. This CDR3 contains 15 residues. Losses at the gene ends were 9 bases for V and 2 bases for J; bases not matched to a gene: 9.

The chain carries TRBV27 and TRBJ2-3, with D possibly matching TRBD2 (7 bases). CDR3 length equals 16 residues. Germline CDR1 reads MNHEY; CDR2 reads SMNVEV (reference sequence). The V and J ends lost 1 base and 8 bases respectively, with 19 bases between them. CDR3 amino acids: CASSLFRGASFSTQYF. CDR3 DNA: TGTGCCAGCAGTTTATTCCGGGGGGCGAGTTTTTCTACGCAGTATTTT.

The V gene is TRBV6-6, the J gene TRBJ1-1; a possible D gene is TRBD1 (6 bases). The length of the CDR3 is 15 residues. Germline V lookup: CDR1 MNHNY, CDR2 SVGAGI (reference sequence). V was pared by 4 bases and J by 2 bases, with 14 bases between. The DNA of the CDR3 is TGTGCCAGCAGTTCACCGGGACACTCCAACACTGAAGCTTTCTTT. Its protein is CASSSPGHSNTEAFF.

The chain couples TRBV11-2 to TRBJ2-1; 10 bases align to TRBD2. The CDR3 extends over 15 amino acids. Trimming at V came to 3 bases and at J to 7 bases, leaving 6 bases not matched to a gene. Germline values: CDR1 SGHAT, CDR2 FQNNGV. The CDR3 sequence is CASSFLPSGRNEQFF. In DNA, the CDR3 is TGTGCCAGCAGCTTCCTGCCTAGCGGGAGAAATGAGCAGTTCTTC.

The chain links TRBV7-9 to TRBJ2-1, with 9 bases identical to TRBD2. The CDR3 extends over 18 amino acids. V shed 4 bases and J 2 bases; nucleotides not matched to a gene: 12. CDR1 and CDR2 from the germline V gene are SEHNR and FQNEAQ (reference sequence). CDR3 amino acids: CASSSSRGSGGAYNEQFF. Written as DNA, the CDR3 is TGTGCCAGCAGCTCTTCCCGGGGTAGCGGGGGAGCCTACAATGAGCAGTTCTTC.

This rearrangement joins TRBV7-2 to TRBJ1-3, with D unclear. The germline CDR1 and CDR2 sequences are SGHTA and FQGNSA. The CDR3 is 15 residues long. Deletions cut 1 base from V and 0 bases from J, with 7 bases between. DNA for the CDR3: TGTGCCAGCAGCTTAGACTGGAGCTCTGGAAACACCATATATTTT. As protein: CASSLDWSSGNTIYF.

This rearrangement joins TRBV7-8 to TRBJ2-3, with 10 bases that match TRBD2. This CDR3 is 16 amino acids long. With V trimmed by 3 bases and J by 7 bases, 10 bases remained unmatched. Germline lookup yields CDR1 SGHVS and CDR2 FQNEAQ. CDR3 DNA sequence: TGTGCCAGCAGCTTCCGACTAGCGGGTTTGCCGAATACGCAGTATTTT. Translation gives CASSFRLAGLPNTQYF.

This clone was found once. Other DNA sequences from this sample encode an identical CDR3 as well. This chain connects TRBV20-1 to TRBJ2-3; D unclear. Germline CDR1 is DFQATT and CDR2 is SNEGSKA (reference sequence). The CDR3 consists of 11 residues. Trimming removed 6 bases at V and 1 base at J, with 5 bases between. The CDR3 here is CSAARTDTQYF. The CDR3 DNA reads TGCAGTGCGGCTCGCACAGATACGCAGTATTTT.

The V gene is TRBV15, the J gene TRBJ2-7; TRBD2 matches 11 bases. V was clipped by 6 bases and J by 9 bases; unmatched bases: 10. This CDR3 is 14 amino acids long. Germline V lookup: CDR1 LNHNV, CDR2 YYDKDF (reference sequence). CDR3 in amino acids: CATRKAGTSGRQYF. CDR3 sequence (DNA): TGTGCCACCAGAAAAGCCGGGACTAGCGGAAGGCAGTACTTC.

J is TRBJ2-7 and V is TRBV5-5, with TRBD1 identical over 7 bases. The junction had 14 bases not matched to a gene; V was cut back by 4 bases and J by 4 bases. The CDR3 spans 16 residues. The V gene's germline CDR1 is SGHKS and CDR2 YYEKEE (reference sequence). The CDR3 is CASSDAISTGKYEQYF. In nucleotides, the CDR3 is TGTGCCAGCAGCGACGCCATATCGACAGGGAAGTACGAGCAGTACTTC.

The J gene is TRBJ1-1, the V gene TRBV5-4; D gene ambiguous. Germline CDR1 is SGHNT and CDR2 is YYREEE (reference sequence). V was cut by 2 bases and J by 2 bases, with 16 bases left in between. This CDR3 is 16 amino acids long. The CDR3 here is CASSFMVTGGNTEAFF. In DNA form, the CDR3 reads TGTGCCAGCAGCTTCATGGTGACCGGCGGCAACACTGAAGCTTTCTTT.

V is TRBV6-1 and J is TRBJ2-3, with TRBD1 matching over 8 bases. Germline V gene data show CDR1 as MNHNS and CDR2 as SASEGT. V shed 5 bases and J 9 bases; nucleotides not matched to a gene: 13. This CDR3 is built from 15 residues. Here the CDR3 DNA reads TGTGCCAGCAGTTTAATCGGACAGGGATCGAGGACGCAGTATTTT. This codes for CASSLIGQGSRTQYF.

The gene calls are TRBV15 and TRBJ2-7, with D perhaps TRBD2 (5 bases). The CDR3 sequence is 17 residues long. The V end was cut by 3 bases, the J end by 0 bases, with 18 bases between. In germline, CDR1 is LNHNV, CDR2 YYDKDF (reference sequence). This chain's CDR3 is CATSRLKGRGSSYEQYF. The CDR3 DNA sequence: TGTGCCACCAGCAGGCTCAAAGGTCGGGGATCCTCCTACGAGCAGTACTTC.

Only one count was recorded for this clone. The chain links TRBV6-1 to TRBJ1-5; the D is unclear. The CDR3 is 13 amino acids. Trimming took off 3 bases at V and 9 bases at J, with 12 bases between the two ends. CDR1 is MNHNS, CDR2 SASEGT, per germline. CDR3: CASSDSMGRPQHF. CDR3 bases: TGTGCCAGCAGTGATTCTATGGGTAGGCCCCAGCATTTT.

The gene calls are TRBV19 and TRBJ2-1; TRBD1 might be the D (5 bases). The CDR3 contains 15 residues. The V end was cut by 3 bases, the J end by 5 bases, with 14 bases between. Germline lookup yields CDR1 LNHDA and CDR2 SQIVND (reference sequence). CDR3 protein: CASSIIRAGHNEQFF. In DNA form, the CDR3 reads TGTGCCAGTAGTATTATCAGAGCAGGGCACAATGAGCAGTTCTTC.

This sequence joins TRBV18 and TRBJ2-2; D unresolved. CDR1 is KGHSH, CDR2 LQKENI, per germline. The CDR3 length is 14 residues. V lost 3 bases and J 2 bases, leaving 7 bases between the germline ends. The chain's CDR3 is CASSPSFNTGELFF. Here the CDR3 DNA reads TGTGCCAGCTCACCGAGTTTTAACACCGGGGAGCTGTTTTTT. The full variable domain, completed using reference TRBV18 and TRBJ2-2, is NAGVMQNPRHLVRRRGQEARLRCSPMKGHSHVYWYRQLPEEGLKFMVYLQKENIIDESGMPKERFSAEFPKEGPSILRIQQVVRGDSAAYFCASSPSFNTGELFFGEGSRLTVL.

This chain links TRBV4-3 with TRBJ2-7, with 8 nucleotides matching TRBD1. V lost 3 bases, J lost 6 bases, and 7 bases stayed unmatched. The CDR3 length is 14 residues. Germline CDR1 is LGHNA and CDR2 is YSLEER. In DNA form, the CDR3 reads TGCGCCAGCAGCCAGACAACGGACAGGGCCGAGCAGTACTTC. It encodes CASSQTTDRAEQYF.